This T cell receptor (beta chain) comes out of a study of post-analysis software for immune sequencing data. Study-wide context: Recorded subtypes: relapsing-remitting, secondary progressive, progressive-relapsing; some patients unannotated. Study conclusions and caveats: There were a few TRBV segments more frequent in patients than controls, and TRBV5-6, TRBV5-1 and TRBV20-1 were among them. Samples from one preparation batch, clustered by F measure, grouped strongly together. Those with multiple sclerosis, the patient group, showed significantly lower normalized Chao1 diversity than controls.

In regard to this clonotype: Its cognate antigen is unknown. Relative to the germline gene, one junction end is altered; a read error may explain this.

The CDR3 is 17 amino acids. Germline CDR1 LGHNA, CDR2 YSLEER. The library was made from cDNA and included unique molecular identifiers. The authors obtained about 520,000 cDNA molecules from approximately 0.91 to 9.4 million T cells. TCRdb recomputed calls from the PCR reads with MiXCR, one row per CDR3 protein. The table has about 400,000 distinct CDR3 sequences, roughly 36% seen once. The chain has TRBV4-3 and TRBJ2-1; D gene ambiguous. Sequencing was performed on blood. This clonotype was sampled from a girl aged 5 to 17 with multiple sclerosis. The CDR3 DNA sequence: TGCACCAGCAGCCAAGATCTCTTTCCTTTCTTCGGGAATGAGCAGTTCTTC. The encoded protein is CTSSQDLFPFFGNEQFF.